The 5 T cell receptor beta chains in this list originate from one sample, sequenced in a study of blood T cell repertoires in COVID-19. Profiled with immunoSEQ multiplex PCR; TCRdb holds only in-frame clones, not every one. Among roughly 67,000 clones listed, over 75% were seen once. Material: peripheral blood. The receptor source for this set is a woman aged 55 to 70 with acute or convalescent COVID-19.

The chain has TRBV5-6 and TRBJ2-4; D may be TRBD2 (6 bases). This CDR3 region has 15 residues. V gave up 3 bases and J gave up 4 bases, with 14 bases separating them. Germline CDR1 SGHDT, CDR2 YYEEEE. CDR3 coding DNA: TGTGCCAGCAGCTCCTTGACGGGGGATAAAAACATTCAGTACTTC. Its translation is CASSSLTGDKNIQYF.

V is TRBV13 and J is TRBJ1-3; a weak D match, TRBD1 (5 bases). The CDR3 covers 16 residues. Trimming took off 6 bases at V and 0 bases at J, with 15 bases between the two ends. The germline V gene has CDR1 PRHDT and CDR2 FYEKMQ (reference sequence). DNA for the CDR3: TGTGCCAGCAGTCGTAGGGGTCACAGCTCTGGAAACACCATATATTTT. Residues: CASSRRGHSSGNTIYF.

The CDR3 here is CALYGTSTDTQYF. Written as DNA, the CDR3 is TGTGCCTTATACGGGACTAGCACAGATACGCAGTATTTT. The chain uses TRBV30 and TRBJ2-3, with a weak D call TRBD2 (6 bases). Trimming left V 7 bases short and J 0 bases short, with 11 bases between. Germline lookup yields CDR1 GTSNPN and CDR2 SVGIG (reference sequence). The CDR3 length is 13 residues.

The table lists this clone with a count of one. The chain links TRBV7-2 to TRBJ2-2; 12 nucleotides match TRBD2. Trimming cost V 2 bases and J 6 bases; bases outside gene matches: 10. This CDR3 has 18 residues. Germline V gene data show CDR1 as SGHTA and CDR2 as FQGNSA. As DNA, the CDR3 is TGTGCCAGCAGCTTAACCTCTAGCGGGAGGGCAAGCGCCGGGGAGCTGTTTTTT. It encodes CASSLTSSGRASAGELFF.

The gene calls are TRBV23-1 and TRBJ1-1; the D gene is possibly TRBD1 (5 bases). TRBV23-1 is an open reading frame whose function is uncertain. The CDR3 has 14 amino acids. The germline V and J ends were trimmed by 8 bases and 0 bases, with 13 bases remaining between them. CDR3 in amino acids: CASGGGIMNTEAFF. The CDR3 DNA reads TGCGCCAGCGGCGGGGGGATCATGAACACTGAAGCTTTCTTT.